These 13 T cell receptor beta chains were all obtained from the same sample, sequenced in a study of memory CD4+ T cells and cytomegalovirus serostatus. Assay used: immunoSEQ multiplex PCR; TCRdb lists only in-frame clones, some missing. The top ten clones hold roughly 0.84% of a sample with tens of thousands of clones, around four fifths of them seen once. Single viable CD3+CD4+CD8-CD45RO+ cells were sorted as the memory CD4+ T cells. The sequencing input was memory CD4+ T cells from blood. These receptors were obtained from an adult in good health and CMV-seronegative.

The chain employs TRBV27 and TRBJ2-6, with D maybe TRBD1 (6 bases). The CDR3 runs to 16 residues. The germline V and J ends were trimmed by 5 bases and 2 bases, with 13 bases remaining between them. CDR1 is MNHEY, CDR2 SMNVEV, per germline (reference sequence). The CDR3 loop reads CASSVGTGTGANVLTF. The CDR3 nucleotides are TGTGCCAGCAGTGTGGGAACAGGGACTGGGGCCAACGTCCTGACTTTC.

This chain connects TRBV19 to TRBJ1-2; D might be TRBD1 (6 bases). Germline V gene sequence: CDR1 LNHDA, CDR2 SQIVND (reference sequence). The CDR3 totals 15 residues. V was trimmed by 7 bases and J by 1 base, leaving 16 bases between them. The CDR3 spells CASTIPGQFNYGYTF. In DNA, the CDR3 is TGTGCCAGTACGATACCAGGACAGTTTAACTATGGCTACACCTTC.

The V and J genes are TRBV7-2 and TRBJ1-1; no reliable D call. This CDR3 has 13 amino acids. Germline assignment: CDR1 SGHTA and CDR2 FQGNSA. The V gene lost 5 bases and the J gene lost 1 base, with 8 bases spanning the gap. This CDR3 is CASSPVKNTEAFF. Written as DNA, the CDR3 is TGTGCCAGCAGCCCGGTCAAGAACACTGAAGCTTTCTTT.

CDR3 protein: CASSPTSGGSYEQYF. CDR3 nucleotides: TGTGCCAGCTCACCGACTAGCGGGGGTTCCTACGAGCAGTACTTC. V is TRBV18 and J is TRBJ2-7, with TRBD2 identical over 12 bases. This CDR3 spans 15 amino acids. The V gene's germline CDR1 is KGHSH and CDR2 LQKENI. V lost 3 bases, J lost 1 base, and 1 base stayed unmatched.

For the CDR3, the DNA is TGTGCCAGCAGTTACACGGACAGGGGAAGAGAAAAACTGTTTTTT. This gives the protein CASSYTDRGREKLFF. This chain uses TRBV6-5 with TRBJ1-4, with 9 bases lining up with TRBD1. With 2 bases clipped from V and 8 bases from J, the junction kept 6 bases outside the gene matches. The CDR3 is made up of 15 amino acids. The V gene's germline CDR1 is MNHEY and CDR2 SVGAGI.

This clone was found a few times. The chain carries TRBV10-3 and TRBJ2-3; D is perhaps TRBD2 (5 bases). Germline CDR1 ENHRY, CDR2 SYGVKD. V was clipped by 1 base and J by 0 bases, with 11 bases between them. The CDR3 is made up of 16 amino acids. CDR3 region: CAISEYFGESTDTQYF. CDR3 nucleotides: TGTGCCATCAGTGAGTATTTTGGGGAGAGCACAGATACGCAGTATTTT.

The rearrangement links TRBV10-3 to TRBJ2-3; D is uncertain. The CDR3 extends over 11 amino acids. The germline V gene encodes CDR1 ENHRY and CDR2 SYGVKD. Trimming took 8 bases from V and 5 from J, leaving 8 bases between them. Here the CDR3 reads CAISDKDTQYF. CDR3 bases: TGTGCCATCTCGGATAAAGATACGCAGTATTTT.

The CDR3 loop is CASIRTGSDTQYF. CDR3 DNA: TGTGCCAGCATCCGGACAGGGTCAGATACGCAGTATTTT. The genes are TRBV5-4 and TRBJ2-3; 8 bases are a match to TRBD1. Germline trimming cut 6 bases from V and 4 bases from J; bases unmatched to any gene: 4. The CDR3 totals 13 residues. Per germline, CDR1 SGHNT and CDR2 YYREEE (reference sequence).

The rearrangement links TRBV2 to TRBJ1-6; 7 bases map to TRBD1. The V gene's germline CDR1 is SNHLY and CDR2 FYNNEI. The junction had 6 bases not matched to a gene; V was cut back by 7 bases and J by 3 bases. This CDR3 is built from 15 residues. CDR3: CASIGGGLYNSPLHF. CDR3 nucleotide sequence: TGTGCCAGCATCGGAGGGGGCCTCTATAATTCACCCCTCCACTTT. The variable domain in full, completed from reference TRBV2 and TRBJ1-6, reads EPEVTQTPSHQVTQMGQEVILRCVPISNHLYFYWYRQILGQKVEFLVSFYNNEISEKSEIFDDQFSVERPDGSNFTLKIRSTKLEDSAMYFCASIGGGLYNSPLHFGNGTRLTVT.

In its sample, this clone was seen once. The chain joins TRBV7-3 to TRBJ2-6; D gene uncertain. Germline CDR1 SGHTA, CDR2 FQGTGA. The CDR3 runs to 15 residues. The ends were cut back, 5 bases at V and 0 bases at J, with 8 bases in the middle. The CDR3 sequence: CASSPQSSGANVLTF. CDR3 sequence (DNA): TGTGCCAGCAGCCCACAGAGCTCTGGGGCCAACGTCCTGACTTTC.

The gene calls are TRBV20-1 and TRBJ1-2; no clear D. The CDR3 consists of 11 residues. Germline V gene sequence: CDR1 DFQATT, CDR2 SNEGSKA (reference sequence). V shed 6 bases and J shed 3 bases, with 8 bases lying between them. CDR3 loop: CSASGDYGYTF. CDR3 in DNA: TGCAGTGCGAGTGGGGACTATGGCTACACCTTC.

The CDR3 nucleotides read TGTGCCTCCGGGGTACTCCCTAATTCCGGGGAGCTGTTTTTT. This translates into CASGVLPNSGELFF. This chain connects TRBV7-9 to TRBJ2-2; possibly TRBD2 for D (5 bases). This CDR3 has 14 amino acids. The germline CDR1 and CDR2 sequences are SEHNR and FQNEAQ (reference sequence). Trimming removed 11 bases at V and 6 bases at J, with 19 bases between.

The CDR3 bases are TGTGCCAGCAGCCGTGGGGATTCACCCCTCCACTTT. Translation: CASSRGDSPLHF. The rearrangement joins TRBV7-2 to TRBJ1-6; D ambiguous. V lost 5 bases and J lost 8, with 7 bases in between. The CDR3 runs 12 residues. Per the germline V gene, CDR1 is SGHTA and CDR2 is FQGNSA.